This T cell receptor beta chain was sequenced in a study of glioma-infiltrating T cells after dendritic cell vaccination. Study findings and constraints: Higher pretreatment TIL content predicted longer progression-free time and survival.

Clones were read by immunoSEQ multiplex PCR, and TCRdb kept only the in-frame ones, dropping some. Of 71,000 or so clones listed, approximately 80% were seen once; the top ten hold 6.5% to 10%. Fresh-frozen tumor tissue and more than two years of survival data were available for all. Details on this clone: As yet, its antigen is unknown.

Germline V gene lookup returns CDR1 SGHTA and CDR2 FQGNSA. The CDR3 has 15 amino acids. Trimming cost V 1 base and J 0 bases; bases outside gene matches: 2. The sample was blood, taken before dendritic cell vaccination. This clonotype originated in a human donor with glioblastoma. The chain has TRBV7-2 and TRBJ1-2, with 7 positions matching TRBD1. This CDR3 reads CASSLGQGSNYGYTF. For the CDR3, the DNA is TGTGCCAGCAGCTTAGGACAGGGCTCTAACTATGGCTACACCTTC.